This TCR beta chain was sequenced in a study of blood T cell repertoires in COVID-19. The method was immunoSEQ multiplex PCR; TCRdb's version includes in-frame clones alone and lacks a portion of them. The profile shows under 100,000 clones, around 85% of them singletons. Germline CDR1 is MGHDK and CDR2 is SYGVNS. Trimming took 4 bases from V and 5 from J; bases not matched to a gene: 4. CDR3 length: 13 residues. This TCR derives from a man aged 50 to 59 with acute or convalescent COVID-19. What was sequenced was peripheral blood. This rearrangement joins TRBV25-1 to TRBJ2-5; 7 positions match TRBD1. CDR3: CASSGTGVETQYF. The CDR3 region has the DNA TGTGCCAGCAGTGGGACAGGCGTTGAGACCCAGTACTTC.